The 11 T cell receptor beta chains presented below share a single source sample, sequenced in a study of blood T cell repertoires in COVID-19. The data were produced by immunoSEQ multiplex PCR, yet TCRdb's version contains in-frame clones alone and is incomplete. The sample includes fewer than 250,000 clones, 84% of them seen just once. Material: peripheral blood. Every receptor here comes from a man over 45 with acute or convalescent COVID-19.

The V call is TRBV6-6, the J call TRBJ1-5, with D perhaps TRBD1 (5 bases). CDR1 MNHNY and CDR2 SVGAGI come from the germline V gene (reference sequence). This CDR3 is built from 16 residues. Deletions cut 5 bases from V and 8 bases from J, with 22 bases between. CDR3 sequence (DNA): TGTGCCAGCAGTCCGGGTGGGGGGTTGTTGAAGGAGCCCCAGCATTTT. Protein product: CASSPGGGLLKEPQHF.

This chain uses TRBV7-9 with TRBJ2-7, with D possibly matching TRBD1 (5 bases). From germline, CDR1 is SEHNR and CDR2 FQNEAQ (reference sequence). This CDR3 is built from 14 residues. Trimming stripped 4 bases from V and 4 bases from J, with 14 bases between. This chain's CDR3 is CASSYGALGYEQYF. The CDR3 DNA is TGTGCCAGCAGCTATGGGGCGCTTGGTTACGAGCAGTACTTC.

The chain employs TRBV11-2 and TRBJ2-7; TRBD2 matches 10 bases. The V gene's germline CDR1 is SGHAT and CDR2 FQNNGV. V shed 5 bases, J shed 4 bases, and the junction held 8 bases outside the gene matches. This CDR3 spans 15 amino acids. CDR3 in amino acids: CASSQEAGGWYEQYF. CDR3 DNA sequence: TGTGCCAGCAGCCAAGAAGCGGGGGGGTGGTACGAGCAGTACTTC.

This chain links TRBV28 with TRBJ1-2; 7 bases are shared with TRBD1. V shed 2 bases, J shed 4 bases, and the junction held 4 bases outside the gene matches. CDR1 MDHEN and CDR2 SYDVKM come from the germline V gene. The CDR3 sequence is 14 residues long. As DNA, the CDR3 is TGTGCCAGCAGTTTAAGGGGGCCGCCCTATGGCTACACCTTC. It specifies CASSLRGPPYGYTF.

Comments on this clone: Other nucleotide sequences from this sample produce the same CDR3. The chain has TRBV5-1 and TRBJ2-7; D gene uncertain. Trimming cost V 4 bases and J 3 bases, with 5 bases left between them. This CDR3 spans 11 amino acids. Germline V gene sequence: CDR1 SGHRS, CDR2 YFSETQ. In DNA form, the CDR3 reads TGCGCCAGCAGCCCGGGCTACGAGCAGTACTTC. It specifies CASSPGYEQYF.

V and J are TRBV10-3 and TRBJ1-2, with no clear D. Per the germline V gene, CDR1 is ENHRY and CDR2 is SYGVKD. CDR3 length equals 17 residues. Between the trimmed V and J ends, which lost 3 bases and 3 bases, there was a span of 20 bases. The CDR3 DNA sequence: TGTGCCATCAGTGAATTGTGGACGGGTCGCGGGGACTATGGCTACACCTTC. It translates to CAISELWTGRGDYGYTF.

The chain has TRBV7-2 and TRBJ2-1; 8 positions agree with TRBD2. The CDR3 extends over 18 amino acids. Germline V gives CDR1 SGHTA, CDR2 FQGNSA. V was pared by 1 base and J by 0 bases, with 8 bases of the junction left unmatched. The CDR3 region is CASSLVSFGTSSYNEQFF. CDR3 sequence (DNA): TGTGCCAGCAGCTTAGTGAGCTTTGGGACTAGCTCCTACAATGAGCAGTTCTTC. The full variable domain, rest sourced from reference TRBV7-2 and TRBJ2-1, is GAGVSQSPSNKVTEKGKDVELRCDPISGHTALYWYRQSLGQGLEFLIYFQGNSAPDKSGLPSDRFSAERTGGSVSTLTIQRTQQEDSAVYLCASSLVSFGTSSYNEQFFGPGTRLTVL.

The chain joins TRBV27 to TRBJ1-1; the D gene is possibly TRBD1 (5 bases). V gave up 6 bases and J gave up 2 bases, with 13 bases separating them. The germline gives CDR1 MNHEY, CDR2 SMNVEV (reference sequence). CDR3 length equals 14 residues. The CDR3: CASSWGRTNTEAFF. CDR3 nucleotides: TGTGCCAGCAGCTGGGGCAGAACAAACACTGAAGCTTTCTTT.

The V and J genes are TRBV18 and TRBJ2-7; weak D call: TRBD1 (6 bases). Per the germline V gene, CDR1 is KGHSH and CDR2 is LQKENI. Trimming cost V 2 bases and J 5 bases, with 13 bases left between them. The CDR3 extends over 14 amino acids. The CDR3 DNA sequence: TGTGCCAGCTCACCATGGGCAGGGGCGGACGAGCAGTACTTC. This gives the protein CASSPWAGADEQYF.

Of note for this clone: At the DNA level, this CDR3 is encoded by other sequences in the same sample as well. This chain connects TRBV12-3 or TRBV12-4 to TRBJ1-1; D call uncertain. V was trimmed by 2 bases and J by 5 bases, leaving 9 bases between them. The CDR3 has 13 residues. The chain's CDR3 is CASSLRGGTEAFF. CDR3 DNA sequence: TGTGCCAGCAGTTTACGCGGAGGGACTGAAGCTTTCTTT.

This clone was recorded once. The V and J genes are TRBV28 and TRBJ1-1; D perhaps matches TRBD1 (5 bases). Trimming cost V 7 bases and J 5 bases, with 23 bases left between them. The CDR3 sequence is 16 residues long. Germline CDR1 and CDR2: MDHEN and SYDVKM. The CDR3 DNA reads TGTGCCAGCATCGTCGTTCCAGGGCGCGGGGGTACTGAAGCTTTCTTT. Translation gives CASIVVPGRGGTEAFF.